A single T cell receptor beta chain is shown here with its context. This clonotype was counted at least ten times. The target of this receptor is not known. No quality values exist for individual bases; no much larger clone is one base distant. The library was generated by 5' RACE. The sample was run on an Illumina HiSeq 2500. A second PCR of about 6 to 12 cycles was run with a J-beta primer mix and a sample-barcoded 5' primer. A template-switch 5' adaptor carrying 12 random nucleotides introduced a unique molecular identifier onto each TCR beta cDNA molecule. Each sample yielded at least 2.5 million CDR3-containing paired-end reads. The Mint cDNA synthesis kit, primed by a TRBC-specific oligonucleotide, was used to synthesize first-strand cDNA from all RNA. After uracil-DNA glycosylase treatment, a first 18-cycle PCR used universal primers M1SS and BC2_uni_R on all cDNA. The source study handled its data this way. For normalization, 1 million high-quality reads, each with a distinct molecular identifier, were randomly selected from each sample. Instead of being binned into consensus sequences, reads that shared molecular identifiers were thrown out. CDR3 identification, clonotype clustering and error correction used MiTCR with a Q25 quality threshold and the strictest error-elimination algorithm. A nonparametric unseen species model using Euler transformation provided a lower-bound estimate of total TCR beta diversity. The public reads were run again by TCRdb, first through fastp at Q25 and then through MiXCR, and only productive beta chains were kept. Identical CDR3 proteins give one entry, which carries the most common genes and DNA. Clone size and V and J calls follow TCRdb, not the original study. In this sample the table shows hundreds of thousands of distinct CDR3 sequences, 25% to 35% of which occur a single time. Approximately 14% of the sample belongs to the ten largest clones.

V lost 7 bases and J lost 4 bases; the stretch between them is 10 bases long. From the cysteine through the phenylalanine, the CDR3 covers 12 amino acids. The read is trimmed to its CDR3 DNA, 36 bases read in frame from base 1. The donors were roughly 38 Caucasian individuals from Russia, aged 6 to 90 years, who were systemically healthy. Ten milliliters of peripheral blood were drawn from each donor into EDTA-treated Vacutainer tubes. Ficoll-Paque density-gradient centrifugation was used to isolate PBMCs, with at least 6.5 million per sample. Total RNA, at least 5 micrograms per sample, was extracted from PBMCs with Trizol reagent. For every donor, flow cytometry on a PBMC aliquot measured the percentage of naive CD45RAhigh/CD27high T cells. The data belong to a study of blood T cells in healthy people across ages (dated by TCRdb to the mid-2010s). As for the study more broadly: In model experiments, template switching captured about one uniquely barcoded TCR beta cDNA molecule for every two T cells. Age-related changes in TCR beta repertoire diversity were measured in the study by deep sequencing normalized with unique cDNA molecular identifiers. Four age groups were formed from the donors: young (average roughly 15 years), middle-aged (approximately 40), aged (about 68) and long-lived (around 80). Donors of different ages were randomly distributed across sequencing lanes to avoid experimental bias. The study analyzed two additional independent replicas of 1 million unique cDNA reads from the same blood draw for two donors, one aged 18 to 30 and one aged 80 or older.

General conclusions and limits of the study: The long-lived group showed more naive CD4+ T cells, fewer expanded clones and increased TCR diversity than the aged group, suggesting age selection. Observed TCR beta diversity per million T cells fell roughly linearly with age, and a significant reduction was already apparent by age about 38. Donor CMV infection status was unknown, potentially confounding age-related changes in expanded clonotypes. The percentage of naive T cells measured by flow cytometry correlated strongly with observed TCR beta diversity. Total diversity estimates from one million sequenced T cells were considered lower bounds and underestimates. Conclusive comparison of naive and antigen-experienced compartments was prevented by the profiling of bulk unsorted PBMCs.

Sequenced input: blood. The receptor's source is a woman aged 80 or over in good health. The V and J segments used are TRBV12-3 or TRBV12-4 and TRBJ1-2; a tentative D match to TRBD1 spans 5 bases. In nucleotide form, the sequence is TGTGCCAGCACCCCAGGGACCTATGGCTACACCTTC. It codes for CASTPGTYGYTF.